This T cell receptor (beta chain) stems from a study of shared clonotypes between healthy human individuals (dated by TCRdb to 2020 to 2022). Notes on the research overall: The cohort comprised two women and three men aged 18 to 49 years. For each donor, three plates each were used for CD4 naive and CD4 memory, two plates were used for CD8 naive, and one plate was used for CD8 memory. To estimate repertoire size and how much clonotypes are shared between individuals, the study performed deep sequencing of blood TCR repertoires from 4 to 6 healthy adults. Libraries were prepared and TCR repertoires were sequenced by different laboratories using diverse techniques, in order to increase sequencing depth and limit assay-specific biases. Leukapheresis yielded between about 0.85 and 10 billion PBMCs per donor.

Using the deep immunoSEQ assay, TCR CDR3 regions were amplified from genomic DNA by multiplex PCR. Extracted genomic DNA from each cell subset was distributed evenly across all wells of several immunoSEQ 96-well plates, and each plate was treated as a replicate. For sorted subsets, each replicate PCR was loaded with 200 ng genomic DNA, equivalent to some 31,000 T cell genomes. Purified libraries were measured with a Qubit 3.0 fluorometer, size-checked on a Bioanalyzer 2100, and measured again with the KAPA Library Quantification kit. Every immunoSEQ 96-well plate was sequenced on a separate single-read 150-cycle Illumina NextSeq 550 flow cell. From the authors' description of their analysis: The immunoSEQ output contained only junctional sequences without quality scores, so filtering could not match that applied to full-length reads. To assign V/J genes and CDR3, sequences were annotated against IMGT germline references using PyIR, a Python wrapper for IgBLAST v1.9. Reads with weak V/J assignments (E-value above 1e-6), missing CDR3, stop codons, out-of-frame junctions, or ambiguous translated residues were removed. V3J clonotypes were defined as sequences sharing an identical inferred V gene, J gene, and CDR3 amino acid sequence. The percentage overlap between two repertoires was calculated by dividing the number of shared unique clonotypes by the size of the smaller repertoire. RTK rarefaction, the Chao1 estimator, and Recon v2.1 estimates of unobserved clonotypes were used to assess repertoire richness. OLGA was used to compute generation probabilities for all TCRbeta clonotypes that the gDNA method yielded from a few donors. The table comes from immuneACCESS by way of TCRdb, which keeps in-frame sequences with V and J called. Part of the clones is missing from these tables; in studies checked, under half for an unresolved V gene and the rest for unknown reasons. V and J calls and clone size come straight from that table; D and trimming were deduced from the DNA. The sample yields more than 900,000 clones; around 78% were counted once. The top ten constitute roughly 0.61% of the sample.

This clone was counted ten times or more. It has no known antigen specificity. No base quality information exists; no much larger clone differs at one position. Donors were healthy HIV-negative adults with no recently reported acute infections or vaccinations. Every donor was a Caucasian adult residing in Nashville, Tennessee, USA. CD4+ T cells were enriched by magnetic negative selection, after which naive cells were positively selected on CD45RA and the negative fraction was taken as the memory subset. After blood collection by leukapheresis, PBMCs were isolated using Ficoll-Histopaque density gradient centrifugation and then cryopreserved in the vapor phase of liquid nitrogen. Purity and quantity of every magnetically sorted T cell population were checked by analytical flow cytometry. Genomic DNA was isolated from every sorted fraction and measured by UV absorbance on a Nanodrop 2000c. The study at large found these results: Naive subsets generally had larger estimated clonotype richness than memory subsets did. Incomplete sequencing was indicated by rarefaction of sorted-subset datasets, despite the large sequencing depth. Pairwise subsampling indicated that sequencing depth was expected to affect the degree of clonotype sharing among donors. About 5% of naive CD4, 3% to 3.5% of naive CD8, roughly 2.5% of memory CD4, and about 0.4% of memory CD8 clonotypes were shared across several donors. Because the study included only a small number of donors, the genetic and exposure-history diversity represented was limited. Compared with non-shared clonotypes, clonotypes shared by all four sorted-subset donors had higher generation probabilities. Sampling was limited to blood, and TCR repertoires in tissue likely differ from TCR repertoires in blood.

V is shortened by 5 bases, J by 9 bases, and the region joining them spans 20 bases. CDR1 is given as SGHTA and CDR2 as FQGNSA, both from the germline V gene. There are 15 amino acids in the CDR3, from cysteine to phenylalanine inclusive. CDR3 DNA is the only sequence kept; it has 45 bases, read in frame from the first base. This receptor was taken from a young man in good health. Some clones in this sample may be carry-over from other donors' samples. The sequenced material came from memory CD4+ T cells from PBMCs. The cell subset or site label, read with the paper, signifies: CD45RA-negative fraction. The chain uses TRBV7-2 and TRBJ2-1, with the D gene call left open. The nucleotide sequence reads as follows: TGTGCCAGCAGCCTACAAAGTGAAAGTCACAGTGAGCAGTTCTTC. Its protein product is CASSLQSESHSEQFF.